The 25 T cell receptor beta chains reported below all come from one sample, sequenced in a study of Ad26.COV2.S vaccination and SARS-CoV-2 variants. Documented treatment: around 19 received Ad26.COV2.S at low or high dose, single or two shots; about 5 received placebo; per-sample allocation not given. Day 63 following the first vaccine or placebo injection was when the samples were taken. Here immunoSEQ multiplex PCR was the method, and the copy in TCRdb shows in-frame clones only, minus some. Among 350,000 to 550,000 clones listed, roughly 87% were seen once. The sample was peripheral blood, taken in a trial of Ad26.COV2.S vaccine versus placebo. Source of these receptors: a person aged 18-60 years who received the Ad26.COV2.S COVID-19 vaccine or a placebo.

The CDR3 region is CASSYRSYGYTF. The CDR3 nucleotides are TGTGCCAGCAGTTACAGGTCCTATGGCTACACCTTC. The genes are TRBV6-2 or TRBV6-3 and TRBJ1-2; D is unresolved. CDR1 is MNHEY and CDR2 is SVGEGT in the germline V gene. V lost 2 bases to trimming and J lost 4 bases, with 5 bases between them. The CDR3 covers 12 residues.

The V call is TRBV3-1 (or the pseudogene TRBV3-2), the J call TRBJ1-4; tentative D call: TRBD1 (5 bases). Germline V CDR1 and CDR2: LGHDT, YNNKEL (reference sequence). Trimming stripped 0 bases from V and 15 bases from J, with 20 bases between. This CDR3 is built from 15 residues. CDR3 amino acids: CASSQDLNSPGGVFF. As DNA, the CDR3 is TGTGCCAGCAGCCAAGATCTTAACAGTCCGGGGGGGGTGTTTTTT.

This clone appeared a single time. The chain has TRBV6-2 or TRBV6-3 and TRBJ2-3; TRBD2 agrees at 7 bases. Germline loops: CDR1 MNHEY, CDR2 SVGEGT. The CDR3 consists of 14 residues. With V trimmed by 6 bases and J by 2 bases, 5 bases remained unmatched. CDR3 in amino acids: CASSRAGNTDTQYF. CDR3 sequence (DNA): TGTGCCAGCAGCCGAGCGGGGAACACAGATACGCAGTATTTT.

For the CDR3, the DNA is TGTGCCAGCAGCGCCAGGGACAACCGGAACACCGGGGAGCTGTTTTTT. Translation: CASSARDNRNTGELFF. This sequence joins TRBV9 and TRBJ2-2; D might be TRBD1 (6 bases). CDR3 length equals 16 residues. With 3 bases removed from V and 1 base from J, the gap between germline ends came to 13 bases. Germline V gene lookup returns CDR1 SGDLS and CDR2 YYNGEE.

Of note for this clone: This same CDR3 is encoded by further DNA sequences in the sample. The chain employs TRBV2 and TRBJ1-5, with D unresolved. The CDR3 loop spans 14 amino acids. With 2 bases removed from V and 7 bases from J, the gap between germline ends came to 12 bases. Germline CDR1 is SNHLY and CDR2 is FYNNEI. The CDR3 here is CASSERTVGQPQHF. CDR3 nucleotide sequence: TGTGCCAGCAGTGAACGGACCGTCGGGCAGCCCCAGCATTTT.

The gene calls are TRBV5-6 and TRBJ1-6; D gene unclear. Germline V gives CDR1 SGHDT, CDR2 YYEEEE. There are 16 residues in the CDR3. Deletions cut 2 bases from V and 6 bases from J, with 15 bases between. In DNA form, the CDR3 reads TGTGCCAGCAGCTTTGTATCGGCAGGCTCTAATTCACCCCTCCACTTT. Translation gives CASSFVSAGSNSPLHF.

The chain uses TRBV19 and TRBJ2-1; D perhaps matches TRBD2 (5 bases). Per germline, CDR1 LNHDA and CDR2 SQIVND (reference sequence). The CDR3 covers 16 residues. Trimming stripped 1 base from V and 5 bases from J, with 15 bases between. Here the CDR3 DNA reads TGTGCCAGTAGTATAGCGCGGCTAGCAGAGGACAATGAGCAGTTCTTC. Translated, it gives CASSIARLAEDNEQFF.

J is TRBJ1-4 and V is TRBV7-8; possible D gene TRBD1, 6 bases. This CDR3 spans 16 amino acids. The V end lost 5 bases, the J end lost 1 base, and 14 bases lay between the germline ends. Per the germline V gene, CDR1 is SGHVS and CDR2 is FQNEAQ. This CDR3 reads CASSPRDKKTNEKLFF. The CDR3 DNA is TGTGCCAGCAGCCCCAGGGACAAAAAAACTAATGAAAAACTGTTTTTT.

V gene TRBV5-4 combines with J gene TRBJ2-5, with 7 bases fitting TRBD1. This CDR3 comprises 14 residues. The V gene end was trimmed by 4 bases and the J gene end by 7 bases; junction bases not matched to a gene: 10. Germline V gives CDR1 SGHNT, CDR2 YYREEE (reference sequence). The CDR3 sequence is CASSLQQGQGTQYF. The CDR3 bases are TGTGCCAGCAGCCTACAACAGGGGCAGGGGACCCAGTACTTC. The full variable domain, rest sourced from reference TRBV5-4 and TRBJ2-5, is ETGVTQSPTHLIKTRGQQVTLRCSSQSGHNTVSWYQQALGQGPQFIFQYYREEENGRGNFPPRFSGLQFPNYSSELNVNALELDDSALYLCASSLQQGQGTQYFGPGTRLLVL.

V gene TRBV28 combines with J gene TRBJ1-5; weak D call: TRBD1 (6 bases). This CDR3 contains 14 residues. The V and J ends lost 8 bases and 3 bases respectively, with 14 bases between them. Germline V lookup: CDR1 MDHEN, CDR2 SYDVKM. Here the CDR3 DNA reads TGTGCCAGCGGGGGGGGGCCCCTCAATCAGCCCCAGCATTTT. The encoded protein is CASGGGPLNQPQHF.

The genes are TRBV6-5 and TRBJ2-7; D remains ambiguous. The CDR3 runs 13 residues. V was pared by 0 bases and J by 6 bases, with 9 bases between. The germline V gene encodes CDR1 MNHEY and CDR2 SVGAGI. Here the CDR3 DNA reads TGTGCCAGCAGTTACTCGGGGTTCGGCGAGCAGTACTTC. It yields the protein CASSYSGFGEQYF.

The V gene is TRBV4-3, the J gene TRBJ2-7, with TRBD1 as a possible D gene (5 bases). CDR3 size: 14 residues. Germline V gene data show CDR1 as LGHNA and CDR2 as YSLEER. Between the trimmed V and J ends, which lost 0 bases and 7 bases, there was a span of 13 bases. CDR3 nucleotides: TGCGCCAGCAGCCAAGAAACAGGTCCCTGGGAGCAGTACTTC. Its translation: CASSQETGPWEQYF.

V is TRBV9 and J is TRBJ2-3, with 8 bases fitting TRBD1. The germline V gene encodes CDR1 SGDLS and CDR2 YYNGEE. V was pared by 3 bases and J by 4 bases, with 7 bases of the junction left unmatched. This CDR3 is built from 15 residues. CDR3 nucleotide sequence: TGTGCCAGCAGCGCGGACAGGGACTTCCCAGATACGCAGTATTTT. Amino acids: CASSADRDFPDTQYF.

The chain recombines TRBV18 with TRBJ1-2; D is uncertain. V gave up 6 bases and J gave up 2 bases, with 13 bases separating them. The CDR3 is 14 amino acids. CDR1 and CDR2 from the germline V gene are KGHSH and LQKENI. CDR3 DNA: TGTGCCAGCTCCCCTGCCCACCCCAACTATGGCTACACCTTC. This codes for CASSPAHPNYGYTF.

This chain joins TRBV6-6 and TRBJ2-7; the match to TRBD1 covers 8 bases. The length of the CDR3 is 14 residues. Germline lookup yields CDR1 MNHNY and CDR2 SVGAGI (reference sequence). V shed 6 bases, J shed 5 bases, and the junction held 9 bases outside the gene matches. The CDR3 protein is CASSPRQGSHEQYF. The CDR3 DNA follows: TGTGCCAGCAGCCCTAGACAGGGGTCCCACGAGCAGTACTTC.

V and J are TRBV5-1 and TRBJ2-7; a possible D gene is TRBD1 (6 bases). The length of the CDR3 is 16 residues. V lost 0 bases to trimming and J lost 5 bases, with 18 bases between them. The germline gives CDR1 SGHRS, CDR2 YFSETQ. The CDR3 loop is CASSLAGGDLDHEQYV. The CDR3 nucleotides are TGCGCCAGCAGCTTGGCTGGGGGCGACCTAGATCACGAGCAGTACGTC.

The rearrangement links TRBV7-2 to TRBJ2-7; 8 nucleotides agree with TRBD1. Unmatched junction bases numbered 10, after V lost 1 base and J lost 5 bases. Germline V gene lookup returns CDR1 SGHTA and CDR2 FQGNSA. The CDR3 totals 16 residues. This chain's CDR3 is CASSLDSRTGKDEQYV. The CDR3 coding sequence is TGTGCCAGCAGCTTAGATTCGAGGACAGGGAAGGACGAGCAGTACGTC.

The genes are TRBV19 and TRBJ1-6; D is unclear. V lost 7 bases and J 3 bases, leaving 10 bases between the germline ends. Per the germline V gene, CDR1 is LNHDA and CDR2 is SQIVND (reference sequence). The length of the CDR3 is 14 residues. The CDR3 bases are TGTGCCAGTACGGGCAGACACTATAATTCACCCCTCCACTTT. Protein product: CASTGRHYNSPLHF.

The V call is TRBV19, the J call TRBJ1-2; 11 bases agree with TRBD1. Looked up from germline, CDR1 is LNHDA and CDR2 is SQIVND (reference sequence). V dropped 7 bases and J dropped 4; count of bases not matched to a gene: 17. This CDR3 spans 18 amino acids. CDR3 sequence (DNA): TGTGCCAGTATCCCTCAAGGACAGGGGGCGAGTTCCCCCTATGGCTACACCTTC. Translating gives CASIPQGQGASSPYGYTF. The full variable domain, its missing parts supplied by reference TRBV19 and TRBJ1-2, is DGGITQSPKYLFRKEGQNVTLSCEQNLNHDAMYWYRQDPGQGLRLIYYSQIVNDFQKGDIAEGYSVSREKKESFPLTVTSAQKNPTAFYLCASIPQGQGASSPYGYTFGSGTRLTVV.

This chain links TRBV5-1 with TRBJ1-1; D may be TRBD1 (6 bases). V lost 5 bases and J lost 1, with 12 bases in between. The CDR3 has 14 amino acids. CDR1 is SGHRS, CDR2 YFSETQ, per germline. The CDR3 spells CASSPGHQNTEAFF. The CDR3 DNA follows: TGCGCCAGCAGTCCGGGACACCAGAACACTGAAGCTTTCTTT. Filled out from reference TRBV5-1 and TRBJ1-1, the complete variable domain reads KAGVTQTPRYLIKTRGQQVTLSCSPISGHRSVSWYQQTPGQGLQFLFEYFSETQRNKGNFPGRFSGRQFSNSRSEMNVSTLELGDSALYLCASSPGHQNTEAFFGQGTRLTVV.

The chain is built from TRBV3-1 (or the pseudogene TRBV3-2) and TRBJ2-7; D gene ambiguous. In germline, CDR1 is LGHDT, CDR2 YNNKEL (reference sequence). CDR3 size: 16 residues. Trimming took 4 bases from V and 2 from J, leaving 18 bases between them. DNA for the CDR3: TGTGCCAGCAGCCTCCGTCTGTGGGATCGCCCCTACGAGCAGTACGTC. Encoded protein: CASSLRLWDRPYEQYV.

For this clone: Mismatch with germline at one junction end may stem from a read error. The same CDR3 also results from other DNA sequences found in this sample. The chain joins TRBV7-7 to TRBJ2-5; D unclear. The CDR3 has 12 amino acids. In germline, CDR1 is SSHAT, CDR2 FNYEAQ (reference sequence). The CDR3, as DNA: TGTGCTAGCAGCTTAGCCGGGGAGACCCAGTACTTC. Its translation is CASSLAGETQYF.

The V call is TRBV15, the J call TRBJ1-5; 7 nucleotides agree with TRBD1. Germline lookup yields CDR1 LNHNV and CDR2 YYDKDF (reference sequence). The CDR3 consists of 15 residues. V dropped 0 bases and J dropped 7; count of bases not matched to a gene: 6. The CDR3 reads CATSRDRGRGQPQHF. DNA of the CDR3: TGTGCCACCAGCAGAGATAGGGGGCGAGGGCAGCCCCAGCATTTT.

The chain has TRBV5-4 and TRBJ1-2, with a possible D match to TRBD1 (6 bases). Trimming removed 1 base at V and 2 bases at J, with 12 bases between. The length of the CDR3 is 15 residues. Germline loops: CDR1 SGHNT, CDR2 YYREEE (reference sequence). This chain's CDR3 is CASSLLAGANYGYTF. The CDR3 DNA reads TGTGCCAGCAGCTTGTTAGCAGGGGCGAACTATGGCTACACCTTC.

The chain uses TRBV15 and TRBJ1-5; TRBD1 matches at 7 bases. V shed 6 bases and J 6 bases; nucleotides not matched to a gene: 11. Germline values: CDR1 LNHNV, CDR2 YYDKDF (reference sequence). This CDR3 spans 15 amino acids. The CDR3 DNA follows: TGTGCCACCAGGGAGGGCCAGGGGGAGAGTCAGCCCCAGCATTTT. It specifies CATREGQGESQPQHF.